This entry concerns a single T cell receptor (beta chain). This clone was picked up a small number of times. The clone's antigen remains unknown. No much larger clone exists at a distance of one base, and base qualities are not known. Genomic DNA was extracted from sorted cells for sequencing of the TCRbeta CDR3 region. The immunoSEQ Assay was used to sequence the TCRbeta CDR3 regions. In its TCRdb copy, this immuneACCESS table keeps in-frame sequences only and misses some clones. Where compared with another copy, unresolved V genes explain less than half of these, and the others have no known cause. The sample table lists tens of thousands of clones, 85% to 90% of them with a count of one. The ten largest make up about 6.5% of the sample. Patients with autoimmune disease history or receiving systemic immunosuppression were excluded from the trial. Peripheral blood for TCR sequencing was collected from all dose cohorts at baseline, on cycle 4 day 1, and on cycle 7 day 1. Samples were obtained from an open-label, multicenter, first-in-human phase I dose-escalation trial of ivuxolimab. The trial enrolled adults with locally advanced or metastatic head and neck squamous cell, hepatocellular, melanoma or renal cell carcinoma. Before TCR sequencing, CD4+ and CD8+ T cells were separately sorted from peripheral blood.

The sample belongs to a study of OX40 agonist ivuxolimab in advanced cancers. Study-wide context: The costimulatory receptor OX40 (CD134) was targeted by ivuxolimab, a fully human IgG2 agonistic monoclonal antibody. Of the roughly 54 patients in dose escalation, about 20 had hepatocellular carcinoma, roughly 15 had melanoma, 9 had renal cell carcinoma and 9 had head and neck cancer. Intravenous ivuxolimab was administered to patients every 2 weeks at six dose levels: 0.01, 0.1, 0.3, 1.5, 3 and 10 mg/kg. The monotherapy dose-escalation portion (N of about 49 patients) of the phase I ivuxolimab trial is reported in the paper. Patients were allowed to have had prior anti-PD-1, anti-PD-L1 or anti-CTLA-4 therapy, and around 40% of the dose-escalation patients had previously received checkpoint inhibitors. The dose-escalation cohort was 82.7% male with a mean age of about 60 years, ranging from about 20 to 80. Partial responses occurred in three dose-escalation patients, of whom one had hepatocellular carcinoma and two had cutaneous melanoma. Peripheral TCRbeta sequencing was intended to test whether TCR sequence diversity was altered and clonal T-cell expansion was caused by ivuxolimab. The research as a whole found: On average, CD8+ T cells showed more expanded clones than CD4+ T cells after ivuxolimab. Partial responders in the 0.1-3.0 mg/kg groups had among the lowest normalized peripheral clonal expansion, especially among CD8+ T cells. Low levels of normalized T-cell clonal expansion were also seen in some nonresponding patients. Antigen specificity was not determined for the clonally expanded peripheral T cells. Clonal expansion of both CD4+ and CD8+ blood T cells was observed from baseline to week 6 at doses 0.1 to 3.0 mg/kg.

This sequence originates from an adult with an advanced solid tumor such as melanoma, head and neck, liver or kidney cancer. The sample in question was CD4+ or CD8+ T cells sorted from blood, obtained in a trial of the OX40 agonist ivuxolimab.

In nucleotide form, the sequence is TGTGCCAGCAGTGAATATCGGAGCTCTGGAAACACCATATATTTT. Translated, this gives CASSEYRSSGNTIYF. The V and J genes are TRBV2 and TRBJ1-3, with no confidently assigned D gene. The germline V gene sets CDR1 to SNHLY and CDR2 to FYNNEI. Trimming takes 2 bases from V and 0 bases from J, and the germline ends sit 8 bases apart. The CDR3 starts with the cysteine, ends with the phenylalanine, and has 15 residues. Only CDR3 DNA remains: 45 bases, in frame from the first base. The reference TRBV2 and TRBJ1-3 proteins fill in what lies around the CDR3, so the full variable domain reads EPEVTQTPSHQVTQMGQEVILRCVPISNHLYFYWYRQILGQKVEFLVSFYNNEISEKSEIFDDQFSVERPDGSNFTLKIRSTKLEDSAMYFCASSEYRSSGNTIYFGEGSWLTVV.